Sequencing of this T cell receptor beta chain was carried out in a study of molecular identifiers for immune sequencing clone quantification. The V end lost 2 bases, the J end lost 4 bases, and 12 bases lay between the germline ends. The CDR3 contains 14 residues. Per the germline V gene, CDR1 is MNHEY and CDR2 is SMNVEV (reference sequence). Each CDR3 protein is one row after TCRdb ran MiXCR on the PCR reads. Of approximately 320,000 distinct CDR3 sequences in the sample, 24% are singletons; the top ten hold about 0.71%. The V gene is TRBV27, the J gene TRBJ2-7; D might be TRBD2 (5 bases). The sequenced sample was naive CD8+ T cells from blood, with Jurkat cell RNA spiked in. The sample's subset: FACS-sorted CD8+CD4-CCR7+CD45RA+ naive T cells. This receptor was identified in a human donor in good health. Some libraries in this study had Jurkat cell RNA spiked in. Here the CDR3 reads CASSLSLALYEQYF. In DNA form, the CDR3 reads TGTGCCAGCAGTTTAAGCCTAGCCCTATACGAGCAGTACTTC.